Listed below are T cell receptor beta chains from one sample, sequenced in a study of blood T cell repertoires in COVID-19. Repertoires were generated with immunoSEQ multiplex PCR, while TCRdb's copy carries only in-frame clones and drops some. In the table there are 200,000 or so clones, 75% to 90% of which are singletons. Sequencing was carried out using peripheral blood. The receptor source for this set is a man between 65 and 85 years old with active or convalescent COVID-19. Both conserved end residues are part of each CDR3. D genes are given only for firm matches. Size values are once, few and many counts, or a class for expanded clones, and some rows have none.

v_call	j_call	clone_size	d_call	cdr3_nt	cdr3_aa
TRBV18	TRBJ2-1	.	.	TGTGCCAGCTCACCACGAACAGGCAGTAATGAGCAGTTCTTC	CASSPRTGSNEQFF
TRBV6-6	TRBJ1-2	.	TRBD1	TGTGCCAGCAGTTTAGCGCCGGGACAGGGATATGGCTACACCTTC	CASSLAPGQGYGYTF
TRBV28	TRBJ1-5	.	.	TGTGCTGGCGGAAATCAGCCCCAGCATTTT	CAGGNQPQHF
TRBV21-1	TRBJ1-1	once	.	TGTGCCAGCAGCAGGAGGAACAGGGATAAAGCTTTCTTT	CASSRRNRDKAFF
TRBV27	TRBJ2-7	.	.	TGTGCCAGCAGTTTCCCTTTATCCGAGCAGTACTTC	CASSFPLSEQYF
TRBV14	TRBJ1-4	.	TRBD1	TGTGCCAGCAGCGTGCGACAGGGTTTAGATGAAAAACTGTTTTTT	CASSVRQGLDEKLFF
TRBV24-1	TRBJ2-5	.	.	TGTGCCACCAGTGCCAGGCTCCAAGAGACCCAGTACTTC	CATSARLQETQYF
TRBV6-6	TRBJ2-1	.	.	TGTGCCAGCTGGGCGGGATCCTACAATGAGCAGTTCTTC	CASWAGSYNEQFF
TRBV6-2/TRBV6-3	TRBJ2-1	once	TRBD1	TGTGCCAGCAGTTCTACCTCCCCAAAACCGGGACAGGGGATTGGGGAGCAGTTCTTC	CASSSTSPKPGQGIGEQFF
TRBV28	TRBJ1-2	.	.	TGTGCCACCGGCGGCTGGGGCCAAGCGCGTGGCTACACCTTC	CATGGWGQARGYTF
TRBV30	TRBJ2-7	.	TRBD1	TGTGCCTGGACCAGGGACAGGGGCTACGAGCAGTACTTC	CAWTRDRGYEQYF
TRBV19	TRBJ1-2	.	.	TGTGCCAGTAGTATGGGGGGTCAACGCATACAAGGCTACACCTTC	CASSMGGQRIQGYTF
TRBV2	TRBJ2-7	.	.	TGTGCCAGCACTGAGTCAGACTCCTACGAGCAGTACTTC	CASTESDSYEQYF
TRBV5-1	TRBJ1-6	.	TRBD1	TGCGCCAGCAGCTTGGGACAGGGCCTCAATTCACCCCTCCACTTT	CASSLGQGLNSPLHF
TRBV5-4	TRBJ2-1	.	TRBD1	TGTGCCAGCAGCTCGACAGGGGGTGCCTACAATGAGCAGTTCTTC	CASSSTGGAYNEQFF
TRBV2	TRBJ2-1	.	.	TGTGCCAGCAGTGATGGGGGGACGAATGAGCAGTTCTTC	CASSDGGTNEQFF
TRBV4-3	TRBJ2-1	once	TRBD1	TGCGCCAGCAGCCAAGATATTGTAACAGGGGCTGGCAATGAGCAGTTCTTC	CASSQDIVTGAGNEQFF
TRBV2	TRBJ2-3	.	TRBD2	TGTGCCAGCAGTAGACTAGCGGGGGTACCTAGCACAGATACGCAGTATTTT	CASSRLAGVPSTDTQYF
TRBV4-3	TRBJ1-5	few	TRBD1	TGCGCCAGCAGCCAAGTTTCATTAATCGGACAGGGTGAGGATCAGCCCCAGCATTTT	CASSQVSLIGQGEDQPQHF
TRBV7-2	TRBJ2-5	.	.	TGTGCCAGCAGCGGGAGGGGGTCGGGTAGAGGCCAAGAGACCCAGTACTTC	CASSGRGSGRGQETQYF